Listed below are T cell receptor beta chains from one sample, sequenced in a study of cytomegalovirus exposure and HLA in healthy donors. Data came from immunoSEQ multiplex PCR; TCRdb stores just in-frame clones and leaves some out. The repertoire holds fewer than 70,000 clones, with 90% to 95% as singletons. Sequencing was done on a sample of PBMCs. The receptors here all came from a woman aged 18 to 35 in good health and CMV-seropositive. Both conserved end residues are part of each CDR3. Fields, in order: V gene, J gene, CDR3 protein.

>TRBV28|TRBJ2-7
CASSYPRTSGNYEQYF
>TRBV27|TRBJ2-1
CASSVAGGYNEQFF
>TRBV5-4|TRBJ1-2
CASSLDRGVNYGYTF
>TRBV5-4|TRBJ2-1
CASSTDSYNEQFF
>TRBV5-6|TRBJ2-7
CASSYRQGSYEQYF
>TRBV27|TRBJ2-5
CASSLASGVQETQYF
>TRBV28|TRBJ1-5
CASSLGGRVNQPQHF
>TRBV4-1|TRBJ2-5
CASSSDRDQETQYF
>TRBV9|TRBJ2-2
CASSLSGYANTGELFF
>TRBV7-6|TRBJ1-3
CASSLQYSGNTIYF
>TRBV9|TRBJ2-4
CASSASSGGAISRNIQYF
>TRBV28|TRBJ1-2
CASIISTGGHYGYTF
>TRBV9|TRBJ2-1
CASSVPGEGGEQFF
>TRBV11-1|TRBJ1-1
CASSLPEGSTEAFF
>TRBV27|TRBJ2-7
CASSTKLAGGGFAYEQYF
>TRBV4-3|TRBJ2-1
CASSQDRRVGQFF
>TRBV9|TRBJ2-1
CASSVEGAKTREQFF
>TRBV12-5|TRBJ2-1
CASGPPGLAGGGQEQFF
>TRBV11-2|TRBJ2-7
CASSFGAGETYEQYF
>TRBV7-8|TRBJ2-3
CASTPRRGGMTDTQYF
>TRBV27|TRBJ2-2
CASSLIPGNTGELFF
>TRBV13|TRBJ2-5
CASSPREGFGQETQYF
>TRBV7-7|TRBJ2-2
CASSLAGSPETGELFF
>TRBV6-5|TRBJ1-1
CASSIRDRGVTEAFF
>TRBV19|TRBJ2-1
CASTRSRAGHWDEQFF
>TRBV5-1|TRBJ2-7
CASSPGLAGVEQYF
>TRBV6-5|TRBJ1-1
CASNSGRQGTEAFF
>TRBV27|TRBJ1-5
CASSLGGSNQPQHF
>TRBV29-1|TRBJ1-4
CSARRGHGTNEKLFF
>TRBV9|TRBJ2-5
CASSERVRETQYF
>TRBV6-1|TRBJ2-7
CASDRDRGIHEQYF
>TRBV19|TRBJ1-5
CASSMRQGGNQPQHF
>TRBV28|TRBJ2-6
CASSPRGGRSGANVLTF
>TRBV7-9|TRBJ2-7
CASKDGGENREQYF
>TRBV6-5|TRBJ2-7
CASSYRSTGAEQYF
>TRBV5-1|TRBJ2-7
CASSLALGGDEQYF
>TRBV11-2|TRBJ2-1
CASSPLGGKYNEQFF
>TRBV5-6|TRBJ1-1
CASSLKDRMFTEAFF
>TRBV30|TRBJ2-7
CAWSVGTSVREQYF
>TRBV4-1|TRBJ1-5
CASSPTPGQGYQPQHF
>TRBV6-5|TRBJ1-2
CASSPGQGNYGYTF
>TRBV2|TRBJ1-1
CASSEWGGIDTEAFF
>TRBV19|TRBJ1-5
CASSPPGAGGGWNQPQHF
>TRBV5-1|TRBJ2-1
CASSLSLAASSEQFF
>TRBV27|TRBJ2-1
CASSSLTGTSGHEQFF
>TRBV10-3|TRBJ1-3
CAISGGTEGNTIYF
>TRBV6-5|TRBJ1-2
CASSNQGNYGYTF
>TRBV9|TRBJ2-2
CASSVSFSGGELFF
>TRBV6-5|TRBJ2-1
CASSYEVPPNNEQFF
>TRBV2|TRBJ1-1
CASRGQLNTEAFF
>TRBV6-1|TRBJ2-1
CASSEPPGGGLNEQFF
>TRBV4-1|TRBJ2-7
CASSQDKGNTYEQYF
>TRBV6-1|TRBJ1-2
CASSRDRGQGGYTF
>TRBV7-6|TRBJ2-2
CASSLVRGGELFF
>TRBV7-9|TRBJ2-5
CASRRGGRQETQYF
>TRBV18|TRBJ2-1
CASGVSGGAYNEQFF
>TRBV11-1|TRBJ2-5
CASRGLAGEYQETQYF
>TRBV19|TRBJ1-5
CASSIGGTNQPQHF